This T cell receptor beta chain is drawn from a study of vaccination effects on CD4 cells after COVID-19. Study outcomes and limitations: Whether induced by infection or by vaccine, clones showed marked clonal contraction late after vaccination.

Details on this clone: The antigen is unknown.

Germline CDR1 is MNHNY and CDR2 is SVGAGI (reference sequence). Trimming cost V 3 bases and J 9 bases, with 15 bases left between them. The CDR3 loop spans 14 amino acids. Sequencing in the ViraFEST assay came after antigen-specific CD4+ T cells had been expanded with viral peptide pools, which were used to stimulate PBMC. After around nine days in culture, the CD4+ T cells were isolated. All study participants received two doses of BNT162b2 or mRNA-1273 vaccine. Profiled with immunoSEQ multiplex PCR; TCRdb holds only in-frame clones, not every one. The table records 65,000 to 75,000 clones, 70% to 75% of them present only once.

The receptor comes from a human donor who received a COVID-19 vaccine. V gene TRBV6-6 combines with J gene TRBJ2-1; D gene ambiguous. The specimen was CD4+ T cells from PBMCs cultured with HCoV-229E spike peptides, collected after COVID-19 vaccination. The CDR3 is CASSYRAPGGEQFF. CDR3 DNA: TGTGCCAGCAGTTATAGGGCCCCCGGCGGTGAGCAGTTCTTC.